This is a list of T cell receptor beta chains from one sample in a study of T cells in Graves' hyperthyroidism and ophthalmopathy. TCRdb redid the calling of the multiplex PCR reads with MiXCR, one entry per CDR3 protein. This table holds around 500,000 distinct CDR3 sequences, 22% found once. The sequenced sample consisted of blood. The receptors were sampled from a woman aged 70-85 years with Graves' ophthalmopathy. CDR3s include the opening cysteine and the closing phenylalanine or tryptophan. Fields, in order: V gene, CDR3 protein.

v_call: TRBV6-2/TRBV6-3
cdr3_aa: CASSNSGSSYEQYF

v_call: TRBV12-3/TRBV12-4
cdr3_aa: CASSRLAVKSSYNEQFF

v_call: TRBV24-1
cdr3_aa: CATSDVPGTSGSYEQFF

v_call: TRBV3-1
cdr3_aa: CASSQVTGVGQPQHF

v_call: TRBV28
cdr3_aa: CASSRVSNYGYTF

v_call: TRBV27
cdr3_aa: CASSLSPQGAYEQYF

v_call: TRBV9
cdr3_aa: CASSPPGTSGRGNEQFF

v_call: TRBV5-1
cdr3_aa: CASSLETGNGGAFF

v_call: TRBV6-1
cdr3_aa: CASSERTGGLSGNTIYF

v_call: TRBV20-1
cdr3_aa: CSARGLSYNEQFF

v_call: TRBV5-5
cdr3_aa: CASTPWGGEQFF

v_call: TRBV30
cdr3_aa: CAWRRKIREVVDYGYTF

v_call: TRBV12-3/TRBV12-4
cdr3_aa: CASSFMGEKLFF

v_call: TRBV19
cdr3_aa: CASSRTTVNTEAFF

v_call: TRBV5-1
cdr3_aa: CASSYRGPGDTQYF

v_call: TRBV27
cdr3_aa: CASSLLSGARKYNEQFF

v_call: TRBV6-1
cdr3_aa: CASSSLDRSGELFF

v_call: TRBV15
cdr3_aa: CATSRGGVGNEQFF

v_call: TRBV25-1
cdr3_aa: CASQGLAGADTQYF

v_call: TRBV12-3/TRBV12-4
cdr3_aa: CASSLRGGANTGELFF

v_call: TRBV11-3
cdr3_aa: CASSSGTSPTDTQYF

v_call: TRBV24-1
cdr3_aa: CACSASENYGYTF

v_call: TRBV3-1
cdr3_aa: CASSLAGGEETQYF

v_call: TRBV6-2/TRBV6-3
cdr3_aa: CASSYSTRAGNTGELFF

v_call: TRBV20-1
cdr3_aa: CSATRGGALDYTF

v_call: TRBV3-1
cdr3_aa: CASSQEWDRAGETQYF

v_call: TRBV20-1
cdr3_aa: CSAHPPGSRTDTQYF

v_call: TRBV3-1
cdr3_aa: CASSQDASPYEQYF

v_call: TRBV3-1
cdr3_aa: CASSLSGGGSNKPQHF

v_call: TRBV28
cdr3_aa: CASSLGGTYEQCF

v_call: TRBV6-1
cdr3_aa: CASNVQGGGYGYTF

v_call: TRBV7-2
cdr3_aa: CASSLVVGFSQVDGQYF

v_call: TRBV28
cdr3_aa: CASSLPGTGVPSNTGELFF

v_call: TRBV14
cdr3_aa: CASSHNRGGEGYTF

v_call: TRBV6-1
cdr3_aa: CASSQQEGQNYGYTF

v_call: TRBV28
cdr3_aa: CASSLGTGDQFF

v_call: TRBV18
cdr3_aa: CASSPAGEQFF

v_call: TRBV5-1
cdr3_aa: CASRGGQDNEQFF

v_call: TRBV28
cdr3_aa: CAIRERETVNTEAFF

v_call: TRBV24-1
cdr3_aa: CATSDPGKGAYEQYF

v_call: TRBV12-3/TRBV12-4
cdr3_aa: CASSSKEFNSPLHF